This T cell receptor beta chain originates from a study of PD-1 blockade in classical Hodgkin lymphoma (dated by TCRdb to 2020 to 2021). Some background on the complete study: Nivolumab dosing was 3 mg/kg intravenously every 2 weeks, continuing until either disease progression or unacceptable toxicity. The study used TCR beta sequencing and CyTOF to define a peripheral blood immune signature of response to PD-1 blockade in classical Hodgkin lymphoma.

Notes on this clone: The clone's antigen remains unknown. Base qualities are not at hand, and no much larger clone is one base apart.

The CDR3 measures 15 amino acids from cysteine to phenylalanine. Only the CDR3 region is kept as DNA, spanning 45 bases read in frame from base 1. The germline V gene encodes CDR1 SGHVS and CDR2 FQNEAQ. At the junction V is shortened by 5 bases and J by 0 bases, with 14 bases in between. Genomic DNA was isolated using the Qiagen DNeasy kit from unsorted PBMCs as well as from negatively selected CD4+ and CD8+ fractions. Using primers that anneal to V and J segments, immunoSEQ multiplex PCR amplified the TCR beta CDR3 regions. A synthetic immune receptor repertoire was used to minimize amplification bias, and any remaining bias was removed computationally after sequencing. Under the source paper's analysis protocol: Repertoire diversity was quantified as the Shannon entropy index using custom Python scripts. Unsorted, CD4+ and CD8+ repertoires were analyzed separately, except for combined analyses in which CD4+ and CD8+ sequences were merged in silico. Clonal expansion was defined as a frequency increase of at least 2-fold after treatment compared with C1D1, and clones undetected at baseline were assigned a pseudocount of 0.5. Singleton clones were defined as clones with 0 or 1 copy at C1D1, and non-singleton clones were defined as clones with 2 or more copies. Clones expanded in unsorted samples were annotated as CD4+, CD8+ or unknown by matching protein sequences in sorted samples from the same patient. Wilcoxon tests were applied to paired samples to test diversity changes from C1D1 to C4D1. The table comes from immuneACCESS by way of TCRdb, which keeps in-frame sequences with V and J called. Part of the clones is missing from these tables; in studies checked, under half for an unresolved V gene and the rest for unknown reasons. V, J and clone size reflect that table, while D and trimming were determined from the DNA. Within this sample are 13,000 or so clones, with around 90% of them counted one time only. 10% to 13% of the sample is in the top ten clones.

Findings and caveats that apply to the study as a whole: Among trial patients, those achieving complete response had baseline diversity similar to that of newly diagnosed patients, while diversity was significantly lower in partial responders and progressors. A significant rise by C4D1 was seen in CD4+ but not CD8+ TCR diversity (p=0.0027 vs p=0.16), with the rise being most apparent in complete responders (p=0.02). The study covered only a single clinical trial cohort, and the causes of the repertoire differences, possibly disease activity or prior therapy, were still not defined. Diversity was lower in patients who began nivolumab less than 1 year after ASCT, so these patients were left out of later analyses to avoid confounding by immune reconstitution. Baseline TCR diversity was reported as lower in newly diagnosed patients than in healthy donors, and lower still in relapsed/refractory patients.

The label giving this sample's time point can be read as: cycle 1 day 1 (C1D1), immediately before nivolumab initiation. Every trial patient had relapsed following autologous stem cell transplantation, and prior brentuximab vedotin exposure was what differed among cohorts A, B and C. The trial cohort included around 56 patients with relapsed/refractory classical Hodgkin lymphoma, and each patient had a best overall response of complete response, partial response or progressive disease. Single-agent nivolumab was administered to trial patients in the multi-cohort phase II CheckMate 205 trial. An independent review committee assessed best overall response by applying the 2007 International Working Group response criteria. Trial PBMCs were collected just before the start of nivolumab (C1D1) and during therapy at cycle 2 day 1 and cycle 4 day 1. Peripheral blood was collected in 8 mL Vacutainer Cell Preparation Tubes, from which PBMCs were isolated by centrifugation and then cryopreserved.

The source material was peripheral blood mononuclear cells (PBMCs), sampled at baseline. This sequence was found in a human donor with classical Hodgkin lymphoma. This chain is built from TRBV7-8 and TRBJ2-7; there is no confident call for the D gene. The nucleotides are TGTGCCAGCAGCGCCACCGACGGTAGCTCCTACGAGCAGTACTTC. It translates as CASSATDGSSYEQYF. Joined to the reference TRBV7-8 and TRBJ2-7 proteins, this CDR3 gives the full variable domain: GAGVSQSPRYKVAKRGQDVALRCDPISGHVSLFWYQQALGQGPEFLTYFQNEAQLDKSGLPSDRFFAERPEGSVSTLKIQRTQQEDSAVYLCASSATDGSSYEQYFGPGTRLTVT.